A selection of T cell receptor beta chains follows, all from one sample in a study of blood T cell repertoires in COVID-19. Clones were sequenced by immunoSEQ multiplex PCR, and TCRdb holds only the in-frame ones, with some missing. The sample consists of tens of thousands of clones, 79% of them appearing once. The sequenced sample was peripheral blood. These receptors were taken from a man between 60 and 70 years old with acute or convalescent COVID-19. Both conserved end residues are trimmed from each CDR3. Each record gives: J gene, D gene, V gene, CDR3 protein. The D gene is left open where the match is weak.

j_gene: TRBJ1-2
d_gene: NA
v_gene: TRBV5-1
CDR3aa: ASSPRLWGPNYGYT

j_gene: TRBJ1-3
d_gene: NA
v_gene: TRBV4-1
CDR3aa: ASSPSRTTYSGNTIY

j_gene: TRBJ2-6
d_gene: TRBD2
v_gene: TRBV7-6
CDR3aa: ASSLRSGGSGANVLT

j_gene: TRBJ1-6
d_gene: NA
v_gene: TRBV7-9
CDR3aa: ASSLRQQNSPLH

j_gene: TRBJ1-5
d_gene: TRBD1
v_gene: TRBV5-5
CDR3aa: ASSPTGQGRNQPQH

j_gene: TRBJ2-5
d_gene: TRBD2
v_gene: TRBV27
CDR3aa: ASSLTPPGLAGGADWTQY

j_gene: TRBJ2-7
d_gene: NA
v_gene: TRBV5-6
CDR3aa: ASSLDYSYEQY

j_gene: TRBJ2-2
d_gene: TRBD2
v_gene: TRBV7-8
CDR3aa: ASSLGSGAKNTGELF

j_gene: TRBJ2-7
d_gene: NA
v_gene: TRBV30
CDR3aa: ASRGTAEYEQY

j_gene: TRBJ2-3
d_gene: NA
v_gene: TRBV5-1
CDR3aa: ASSRPRDTQY

j_gene: TRBJ2-2
d_gene: TRBD2
v_gene: TRBV7-2
CDR3aa: ASSFSSGATGELF

j_gene: TRBJ1-2
d_gene: NA
v_gene: TRBV5-1
CDR3aa: ASSPLGGFDYGYT

j_gene: TRBJ1-2
d_gene: NA
v_gene: TRBV3-1/TRBV3-2
CDR3aa: ASSQVQGRLSNYGYT

j_gene: TRBJ1-2
d_gene: NA
v_gene: TRBV27
CDR3aa: ASSRGAGYGYT

j_gene: TRBJ2-7
d_gene: TRBD1
v_gene: TRBV4-1
CDR3aa: ASSQGQGDGYEQY

j_gene: TRBJ2-5
d_gene: NA
v_gene: TRBV11-2
CDR3aa: ASSLARETQY

j_gene: TRBJ2-1
d_gene: TRBD1
v_gene: TRBV4-2
CDR3aa: ASKGTGNDEQF

j_gene: TRBJ1-1
d_gene: TRBD1
v_gene: TRBV19
CDR3aa: ASSRGGQGARFTEAF

j_gene: TRBJ1-2
d_gene: NA
v_gene: TRBV6-6
CDR3aa: ASSSTGIGGYT

j_gene: TRBJ1-5
d_gene: NA
v_gene: TRBV3-1/TRBV3-2
CDR3aa: ASSQRHQNQPQH

j_gene: TRBJ2-5
d_gene: TRBD2
v_gene: TRBV6-2/TRBV6-3
CDR3aa: ASSSAAGGAEETQY

j_gene: TRBJ2-5
d_gene: NA
v_gene: TRBV11-3
CDR3aa: ASSTRGPKETQY

j_gene: TRBJ1-1
d_gene: NA
v_gene: TRBV25-1
CDR3aa: ASRYYTEAF

j_gene: TRBJ2-3
d_gene: NA
v_gene: TRBV6-5
CDR3aa: ASKGEGVTDTQY

j_gene: TRBJ1-5
d_gene: NA
v_gene: TRBV18
CDR3aa: ASSPTGGKQPQH

j_gene: TRBJ2-3
d_gene: NA
v_gene: TRBV5-1
CDR3aa: ASSLGLVGTDTQY

j_gene: TRBJ2-5
d_gene: TRBD1
v_gene: TRBV13
CDR3aa: ASSPPGTGTQRKTQY

j_gene: TRBJ2-7
d_gene: NA
v_gene: TRBV7-2
CDR3aa: ASSSTGTPFYEQY

j_gene: TRBJ1-3
d_gene: NA
v_gene: TRBV10-3
CDR3aa: AISEPPWQGIGNTIY

j_gene: TRBJ2-5
d_gene: NA
v_gene: TRBV11-2
CDR3aa: ASSFFGETQY

j_gene: TRBJ1-2
d_gene: NA
v_gene: TRBV5-1
CDR3aa: ASSLEPRRGYT

j_gene: TRBJ1-2
d_gene: TRBD1
v_gene: TRBV24-1
CDR3aa: ATSSGTGRGTYGYT

j_gene: TRBJ2-7
d_gene: NA
v_gene: TRBV7-8
CDR3aa: ASSSRGQLPYEQY

j_gene: TRBJ2-3
d_gene: TRBD2
v_gene: TRBV27
CDR3aa: ASSYRLAASTDTQY

j_gene: TRBJ1-5
d_gene: NA
v_gene: TRBV6-1
CDR3aa: ASSDGSEPQH

j_gene: TRBJ2-7
d_gene: TRBD1
v_gene: TRBV11-2
CDR3aa: ASSLDRDSSYEQY

j_gene: TRBJ2-7
d_gene: NA
v_gene: TRBV5-1
CDR3aa: ASSLGDTGTYEQY

j_gene: TRBJ2-7
d_gene: NA
v_gene: TRBV25-1
CDR3aa: ASSESPGYEQY

j_gene: TRBJ2-2
d_gene: TRBD1
v_gene: TRBV18
CDR3aa: ASSPDKGQGLTGELF

j_gene: TRBJ1-2
d_gene: TRBD1
v_gene: TRBV7-2
CDR3aa: ASSLDPGTVKGYT

j_gene: TRBJ2-3
d_gene: NA
v_gene: TRBV6-4
CDR3aa: ASSDSGVSTDTQY

j_gene: TRBJ2-3
d_gene: TRBD2
v_gene: TRBV18
CDR3aa: ASSPTSGGTDTQY

j_gene: TRBJ2-3
d_gene: TRBD1
v_gene: TRBV4-3
CDR3aa: ASSQEKGGAYTQY

j_gene: TRBJ2-3
d_gene: NA
v_gene: TRBV5-1
CDR3aa: ASSPSQGTDTQY

j_gene: TRBJ2-7
d_gene: TRBD2
v_gene: TRBV2
CDR3aa: ASSERTSGGYEQY

j_gene: TRBJ1-1
d_gene: NA
v_gene: TRBV7-3
CDR3aa: ASSSDGYTEAF